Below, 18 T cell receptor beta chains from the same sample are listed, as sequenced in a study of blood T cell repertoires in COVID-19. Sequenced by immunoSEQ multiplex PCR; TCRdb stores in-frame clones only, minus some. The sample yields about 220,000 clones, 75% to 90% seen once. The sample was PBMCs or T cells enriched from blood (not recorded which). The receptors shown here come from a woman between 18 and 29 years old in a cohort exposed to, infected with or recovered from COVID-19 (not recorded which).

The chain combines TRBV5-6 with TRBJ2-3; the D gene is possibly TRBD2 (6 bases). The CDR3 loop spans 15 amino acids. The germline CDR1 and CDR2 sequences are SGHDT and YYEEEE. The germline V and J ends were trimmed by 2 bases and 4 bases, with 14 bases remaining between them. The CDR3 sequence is CASSFGTPSPDTQYF. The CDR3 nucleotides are TGTGCCAGCAGCTTCGGGACTCCGAGCCCAGATACGCAGTATTTT.

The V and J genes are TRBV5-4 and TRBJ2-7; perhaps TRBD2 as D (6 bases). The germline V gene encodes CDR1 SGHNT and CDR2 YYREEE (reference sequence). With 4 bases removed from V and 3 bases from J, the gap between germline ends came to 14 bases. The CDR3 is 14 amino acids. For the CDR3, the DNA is TGTGCCAGCAGCCGCGGGAACAGGAACTACGAGCAGTACTTC. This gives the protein CASSRGNRNYEQYF. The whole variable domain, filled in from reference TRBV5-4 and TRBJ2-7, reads ETGVTQSPTHLIKTRGQQVTLRCSSQSGHNTVSWYQQALGQGPQFIFQYYREEENGRGNFPPRFSGLQFPNYSSELNVNALELDDSALYLCASSRGNRNYEQYFGPGTRLTVT.

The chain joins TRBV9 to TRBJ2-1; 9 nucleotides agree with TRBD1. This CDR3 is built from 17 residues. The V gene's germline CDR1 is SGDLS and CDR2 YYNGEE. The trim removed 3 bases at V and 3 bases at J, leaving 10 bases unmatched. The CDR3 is CASSDANGTGYYNEQFF. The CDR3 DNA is TGTGCCAGCAGCGATGCAAATGGGACAGGGTACTACAATGAGCAGTTCTTC.

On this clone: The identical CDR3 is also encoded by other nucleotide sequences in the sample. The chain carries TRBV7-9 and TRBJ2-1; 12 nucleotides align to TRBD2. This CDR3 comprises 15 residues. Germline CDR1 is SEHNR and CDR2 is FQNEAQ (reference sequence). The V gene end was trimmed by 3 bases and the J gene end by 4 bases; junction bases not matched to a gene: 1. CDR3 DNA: TGTGCCAGCAGCTTGGGACTAGCGGGTTACAATGAGCAGTTCTTC. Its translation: CASSLGLAGYNEQFF.

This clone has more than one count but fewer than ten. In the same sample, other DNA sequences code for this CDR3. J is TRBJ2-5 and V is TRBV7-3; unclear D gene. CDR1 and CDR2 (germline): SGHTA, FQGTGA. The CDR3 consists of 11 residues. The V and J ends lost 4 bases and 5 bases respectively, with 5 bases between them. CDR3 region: CASSSGETQYF. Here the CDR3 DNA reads TGTGCCAGCAGCTCCGGGGAGACCCAGTACTTC. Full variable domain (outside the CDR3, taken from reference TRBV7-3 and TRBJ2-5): GAGVSQTPSNKVTEKGKYVELRCDPISGHTALYWYRQSLGQGPEFLIYFQGTGAADDSGLPNDRFFAVRPEGSVSTLKIQRTERGDSAVYLCASSSGETQYFGPGTRLLVL.

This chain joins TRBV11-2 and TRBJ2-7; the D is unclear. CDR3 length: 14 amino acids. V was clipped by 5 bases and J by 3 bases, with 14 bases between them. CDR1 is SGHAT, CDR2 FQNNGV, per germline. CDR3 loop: CASSPSGTLYEQYF. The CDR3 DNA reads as TGTGCCAGCAGCCCAAGTGGCACCCTCTACGAGCAGTACTTC.

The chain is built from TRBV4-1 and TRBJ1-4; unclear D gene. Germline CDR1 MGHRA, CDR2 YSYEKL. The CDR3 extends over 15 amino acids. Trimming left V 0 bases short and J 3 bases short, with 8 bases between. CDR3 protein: CASSQEGPANEKLFF. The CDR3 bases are TGCGCCAGCAGCCAAGAGGGCCCCGCTAATGAAAAACTGTTTTTT.

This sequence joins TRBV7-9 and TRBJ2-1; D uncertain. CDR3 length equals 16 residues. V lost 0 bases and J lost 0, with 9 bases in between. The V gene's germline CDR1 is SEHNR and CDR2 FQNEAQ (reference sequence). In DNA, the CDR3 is TGTGCCAGCAGCTTAGCCGTAGCCCCCTCCTACAATGAGCAGTTCTTC. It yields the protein CASSLAVAPSYNEQFF.

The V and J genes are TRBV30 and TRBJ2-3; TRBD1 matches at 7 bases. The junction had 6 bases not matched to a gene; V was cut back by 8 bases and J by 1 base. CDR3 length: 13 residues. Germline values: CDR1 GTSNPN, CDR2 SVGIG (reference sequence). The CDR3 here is CAGQGDGTDTQYF. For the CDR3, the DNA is TGTGCCGGGCAGGGGGATGGCACAGATACGCAGTATTTT.

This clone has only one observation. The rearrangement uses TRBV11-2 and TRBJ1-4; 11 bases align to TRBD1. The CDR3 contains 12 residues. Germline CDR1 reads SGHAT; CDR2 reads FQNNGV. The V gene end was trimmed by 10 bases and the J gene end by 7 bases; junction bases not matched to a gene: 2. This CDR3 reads CATGQGGEKLFF. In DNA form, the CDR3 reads TGTGCCACGGGACAGGGGGGTGAAAAACTGTTTTTT.

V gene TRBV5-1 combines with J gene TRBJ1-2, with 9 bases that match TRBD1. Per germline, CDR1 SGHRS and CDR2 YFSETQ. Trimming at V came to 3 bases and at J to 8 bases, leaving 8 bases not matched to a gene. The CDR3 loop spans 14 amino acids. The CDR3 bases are TGCGCCAGCAGCTCCCCGGGACAGGGAAACGGCTACACCTTC. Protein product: CASSSPGQGNGYTF.

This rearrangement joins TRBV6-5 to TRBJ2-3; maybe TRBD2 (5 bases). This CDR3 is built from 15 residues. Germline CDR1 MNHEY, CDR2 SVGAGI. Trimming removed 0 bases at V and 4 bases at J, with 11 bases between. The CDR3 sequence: CASSYSPGKSDTQYF. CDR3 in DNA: TGTGCCAGCAGTTACTCGCCCGGGAAATCAGATACGCAGTATTTT.

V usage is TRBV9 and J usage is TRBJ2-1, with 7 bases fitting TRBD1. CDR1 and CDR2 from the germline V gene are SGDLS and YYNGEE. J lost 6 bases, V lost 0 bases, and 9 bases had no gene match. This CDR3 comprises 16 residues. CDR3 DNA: TGTGCCAGCAGCGTAGCTGACAGGGCCCCGTTCAATGAGCAGTTCTTC. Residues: CASSVADRAPFNEQFF.

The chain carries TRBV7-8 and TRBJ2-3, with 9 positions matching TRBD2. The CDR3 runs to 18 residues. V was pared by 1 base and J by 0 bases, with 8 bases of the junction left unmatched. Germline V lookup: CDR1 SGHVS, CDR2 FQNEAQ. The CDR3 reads CASSLGASGALSTDTQYF. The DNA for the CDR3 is TGTGCCAGCAGCTTAGGCGCTAGCGGGGCCCTTAGCACAGATACGCAGTATTTT.

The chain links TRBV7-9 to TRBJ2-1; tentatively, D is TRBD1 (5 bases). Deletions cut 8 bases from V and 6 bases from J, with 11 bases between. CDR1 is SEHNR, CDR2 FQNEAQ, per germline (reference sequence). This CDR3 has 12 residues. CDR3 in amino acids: CASAFGANEQFF. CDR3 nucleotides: TGTGCCAGCGCGTTTGGGGCCAATGAGCAGTTCTTC.

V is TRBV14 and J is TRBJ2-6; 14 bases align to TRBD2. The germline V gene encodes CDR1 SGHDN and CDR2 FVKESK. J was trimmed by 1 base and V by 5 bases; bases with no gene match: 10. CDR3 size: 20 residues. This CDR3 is CASSWGLAGVRASGANVLTF. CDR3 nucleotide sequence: TGTGCCAGCAGCTGGGGACTAGCGGGAGTCAGGGCATCTGGGGCCAACGTCCTGACTTTC.

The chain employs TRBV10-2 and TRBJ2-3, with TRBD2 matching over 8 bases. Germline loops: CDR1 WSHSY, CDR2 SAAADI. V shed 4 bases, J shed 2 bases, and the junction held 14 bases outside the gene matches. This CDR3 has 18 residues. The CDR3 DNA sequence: TGCGCCAGCAGTGTGGGCGGGGGGACCTCCCCACTCACAGATACGCAGTATTTT. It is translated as CASSVGGGTSPLTDTQYF.

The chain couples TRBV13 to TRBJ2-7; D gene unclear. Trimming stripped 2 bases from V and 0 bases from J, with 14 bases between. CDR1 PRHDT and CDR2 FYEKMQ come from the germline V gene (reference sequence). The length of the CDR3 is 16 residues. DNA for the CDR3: TGTGCCAGCAGCTTAAACTCTGTTCCCAACTCCTACGAGCAGTACTTC. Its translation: CASSLNSVPNSYEQYF. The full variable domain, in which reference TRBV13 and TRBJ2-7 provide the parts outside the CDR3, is AAGVIQSPRHLIKEKRETATLKCYPIPRHDTVYWYQQGPGQDPQFLISFYEKMQSDKGSIPDRFSAQQFSDYHSELNMSSLELGDSALYFCASSLNSVPNSYEQYFGPGTRLTVT.